Each of the 7 T cell receptor beta chains below was sequenced from the same sample in a study of T cells in localized non-small cell lung cancer. Generated by immunoSEQ multiplex PCR, the TCRdb table keeps only in-frame clones and is missing some. The sample has about 59,000 clones, about 89% seen once. Sequenced here: peripheral blood, sampled before any cancer treatment. These receptors all stem from a man aged 35 to 69 with stage I lung adenocarcinoma.

The chain recombines TRBV2 with TRBJ1-6, with D tentatively TRBD1 (5 bases). This CDR3 spans 15 amino acids. The germline V gene has CDR1 SNHLY and CDR2 FYNNEI. Trimming pared 1 base from V and 7 bases from J, leaving 11 bases between. As DNA, the CDR3 is TGTGCCAGCAGTGAAGGAGGGGCGGGGAATTCACCCCTCCACTTT. This encodes CASSEGGAGNSPLHF.

The genes are TRBV2 and TRBJ2-7, with 8 bases that match TRBD1. The trim removed 8 bases at V and 6 bases at J, leaving 6 bases unmatched. The CDR3 is 12 residues long. Looked up from germline, CDR1 is SNHLY and CDR2 is FYNNEI. The CDR3 region is CASGDRGPEQYF. The CDR3 nucleotides read TGTGCCAGCGGAGACAGGGGCCCCGAGCAGTACTTC.

V and J are TRBV7-9 and TRBJ1-2, with D maybe TRBD1 (5 bases). The CDR3 runs 13 residues. Germline V CDR1 and CDR2: SEHNR, FQNEAQ (reference sequence). Trimming removed 0 bases from V and 10 bases from J, with 12 bases in between. The CDR3 nucleotides read TGTGCCAGCAGCTTAGCAGATCGGGGGGTCTACACCTTC. This translates into CASSLADRGVYTF.

The chain employs TRBV7-9 and TRBJ1-1; no reliable D call. From germline, CDR1 is SEHNR and CDR2 FQNEAQ (reference sequence). CDR3 length: 14 amino acids. V was clipped by 0 bases and J by 2 bases, with 7 bases between them. CDR3 sequence (DNA): TGTGCCAGCAGCTTAGCCAGGCTTAACACTGAAGCTTTCTTT. Amino acids: CASSLARLNTEAFF.

J is TRBJ2-2 and V is TRBV7-3; 10 bases are a match to TRBD1. The CDR3 length is 14 residues. The J segment lost 7 bases and the V segment lost 5 bases, leaving 4 bases of the junction unmatched. CDR1 and CDR2 (germline): SGHTA, FQGTGA. The CDR3 DNA is TGTGCCAGCAGCCAAGGACAGGGGGTCGGGGAGCTGTTTTTT. Translation gives CASSQGQGVGELFF.

J is TRBJ2-3 and V is TRBV11-2; 7 bases agree with TRBD2. With 5 bases clipped from V and 2 bases from J, the junction kept 7 bases outside the gene matches. The CDR3 runs 15 residues. Per germline, CDR1 SGHAT and CDR2 FQNNGV. The CDR3 DNA reads as TGTGCCAGCAGCCGAACTAGCGCTTTCACAGATACGCAGTATTTT. It codes for CASSRTSAFTDTQYF.

Written as DNA, the CDR3 is TGTGCCAGCAGCTTAGAGGGCGTCAGCTCCTACAATGAGCAGTTCTTC. Translated, it gives CASSLEGVSSYNEQFF. The rearrangement uses TRBV7-2 and TRBJ2-1; D is ambiguous. The CDR3 spans 16 residues. The ends were cut back, 1 base at V and 0 bases at J, with 10 bases in the middle. Germline CDR1 SGHTA, CDR2 FQGNSA.